Each of the 13 T cell receptor beta chains below was sequenced from the same sample in a study of blood T cell repertoires in COVID-19. Some clones are missing from TCRdb's copy, which holds only in-frame ones; the method was immunoSEQ multiplex PCR. The table shows a few hundred thousand clones, with 80% to 90% occurring only once. Source material: PBMCs or T cells enriched from blood (not recorded which). The source is a woman aged 60-75 years who had recovered from COVID-19.

V is TRBV2 and J is TRBJ2-2, with D perhaps matching TRBD1 (6 bases). Germline V CDR1 and CDR2: SNHLY, FYNNEI. Trimming removed 6 bases at V and 7 bases at J, with 12 bases between. CDR3 length equals 13 residues. This CDR3 is CASRQGTVGELFF. CDR3 sequence (DNA): TGTGCCAGCAGACAGGGTACGGTCGGGGAGCTGTTTTTT.

The CDR3 loop reads CATTPDRNYGYTF. The CDR3 coding sequence is TGTGCCACCACACCGGACAGGAATTATGGCTACACCTTC. The rearrangement links TRBV15 to TRBJ1-2; 7 positions match TRBD1. The germline gives CDR1 LNHNV, CDR2 YYDKDF (reference sequence). The CDR3 spans 13 residues. Trimming removed 7 bases from V and 5 bases from J; junction bases left unmatched: 7.

The chain has TRBV3-1 (or the pseudogene TRBV3-2) and TRBJ1-6; 10 nucleotides align to TRBD1. The CDR3 sequence is 16 residues long. CDR1 LGHDT and CDR2 YNNKEL come from the germline V gene (reference sequence). Trimming took 0 bases from V and 10 from J; bases not matched to a gene: 6. The CDR3 DNA follows: TGTGCCAGCAGCCAAGATAGGGGGACAGGGGTCTCACCCCTCCACTTT. Translating it yields CASSQDRGTGVSPLHF.

V is TRBV24-1 and J is TRBJ1-1, with D perhaps matching TRBD1 (5 bases). CDR1 is KGHDR and CDR2 is SFDVKD in the germline V gene. The CDR3 covers 13 residues. Between the trimmed V and J ends, which lost 1 base and 8 bases, there was a span of 10 bases. The chain's CDR3 is CATSDLWGGEAFF. CDR3 in DNA: TGTGCCACCAGTGATTTATGGGGGGGAGAAGCTTTCTTT.

This clone came up once. The chain is built from TRBV6-2 or TRBV6-3 and TRBJ2-1; 14 bases are shared with TRBD2. After removal of 3 bases from V and 3 bases from J, the junction contained 7 bases not matched to a gene. The length of the CDR3 is 18 residues. Germline lookup yields CDR1 MNHEY and CDR2 SVGEGT. CDR3: CASSYSPGLAGDYNEQFF. For the CDR3, the DNA is TGTGCCAGCAGTTATTCCCCGGGACTAGCGGGGGACTACAATGAGCAGTTCTTC.

The rearrangement uses TRBV3-1 (or the pseudogene TRBV3-2) and TRBJ2-4, with TRBD1 identical over 9 bases. This CDR3 spans 15 amino acids. Germline V lookup: CDR1 LGHDT, CDR2 YNNKEL (reference sequence). After removal of 6 bases from V and 6 bases from J, the junction contained 9 bases not matched to a gene. The CDR3 sequence: CASSPDRGGGNIQYF. CDR3 nucleotide sequence: TGTGCCAGCAGTCCAGACAGGGGGGGAGGAAACATTCAGTACTTC.

This clone turned up a few times. This sequence joins TRBV19 and TRBJ1-4; 7 nucleotides line up with TRBD1. The CDR3 is 18 amino acids. The ends lost 7 bases at V and 5 bases at J; junction bases unmatched: 19. CDR1 and CDR2 from the germline V gene are LNHDA and SQIVND (reference sequence). Here the CDR3 DNA reads TGTGCCAGTAAGGAACGAGGGGGCGGCGGGTCTTCGAATGAAAAACTGTTTTTT. Translating gives CASKERGGGGSSNEKLFF.

This clone was detected only a few times. The chain links TRBV4-1 to TRBJ1-6; D uncertain. With 2 bases removed from V and 7 bases from J, the gap between germline ends came to 9 bases. This CDR3 spans 14 amino acids. Germline CDR1 and CDR2: MGHRA and YSYEKL. In DNA form, the CDR3 reads TGCGCCAGCAGCCAACACGGTCTCAATTCACCCCTCCACTTT. Translated, it gives CASSQHGLNSPLHF.

This clone was seen only once. V and J are TRBV19 and TRBJ2-5, with 9 bases identical to TRBD1. This CDR3 is built from 14 residues. With V trimmed by 6 bases and J by 5 bases, 7 bases remained unmatched. In germline, CDR1 is LNHDA, CDR2 SQIVND (reference sequence). The DNA for the CDR3 is TGTGCCAGTAGGCAACAGGGGGCCGTCGAGACCCAGTACTTC. Translating gives CASRQQGAVETQYF.

The gene calls are TRBV5-6 and TRBJ2-7; tentatively, D is TRBD2 (5 bases). Between the trimmed V and J ends, which lost 0 bases and 1 base, there was a span of 14 bases. This CDR3 is 16 amino acids long. Germline V gene sequence: CDR1 SGHDT, CDR2 YYEEEE. This CDR3 is CASSLGGGSTSYEQYV. The CDR3 nucleotides read TGTGCCAGCAGCTTGGGAGGAGGCTCTACATCCTACGAGCAGTACGTC.

The chain uses TRBV6-1 and TRBJ2-1; weak D call: TRBD2 (6 bases). The CDR3 has 15 residues. Germline loops: CDR1 MNHNS, CDR2 SASEGT. The ends were cut back, 2 bases at V and 4 bases at J, with 12 bases in the middle. CDR3: CASSESPGAYNEQFF. The CDR3 DNA is TGTGCCAGCAGTGAAAGCCCGGGAGCTTACAATGAGCAGTTCTTC.

The chain employs TRBV29-1 and TRBJ1-4; tentatively, D is TRBD1 (6 bases). The CDR3 covers 12 residues. Deletions cut 6 bases from V and 8 bases from J, with 13 bases between. From germline, CDR1 is SQVTM and CDR2 ANQGSEA. Written as DNA, the CDR3 is TGCAGCGTAACAGGGTTAGACGAAAAACTGTTTTTT. It codes for CSVTGLDEKLFF.

The J gene is TRBJ1-6, the V gene TRBV27; perhaps TRBD1 as D (5 bases). Trimming left V 5 bases short and J 1 base short, with 12 bases between. Germline V CDR1 and CDR2: MNHEY, SMNVEV (reference sequence). CDR3 length: 16 amino acids. The CDR3 region has the DNA TGTGCCAGCAGTATCAGCAGGGTGTCCTATAATTCACCCCTCCACTTT. This translates into CASSISRVSYNSPLHF.